This T cell receptor (beta chain) emerged from a study of CD8 T cells in Susac syndrome. This CDR3 is 13 amino acids long. V gave up 5 bases and J gave up 5 bases, with 14 bases separating them. Germline V gene sequence: CDR1 SGDLS, CDR2 YYNGEE. When the RNA was reverse transcribed, random hexamers were used with an input of roughly 0.45 to 1 ug. Amplification of TCR beta CDR3 was carried out by immunoSEQ multiplex PCR, which covered 54 Vbeta and 13 Jbeta segments. TCRdb called the immunoSEQ multiplex PCR reads again in MiXCR, with one record for every CDR3 protein. This table holds tens of thousands of distinct CDR3 sequences, about 93% found once.

The sample was CD8+ T cells from PBMCs. The V and J genes are TRBV9 and TRBJ2-7; D not certain. This TCR came from a human donor in good health. The DNA of the CDR3 is TGTGCCAGCAGACCCTCCGATCCCCACGAGCAGTACTTC. It encodes CASRPSDPHEQYF.